A selection of T cell receptor beta chains follows, all from one sample in a study of T cell changes during pregnancy in multiple sclerosis. Sequencing was performed with immunoSEQ multiplex PCR; in TCRdb, only in-frame clones are kept and a portion is missing. Here the sample spans around 75,000 clones, about 93% being singletons. Material: CD4+ T cells from peripheral blood mononuclear cells, obtained after pregnancy. These receptors were taken from a female donor with multiple sclerosis, enrolled in a pregnancy study. CDR3s include the opening cysteine and the closing phenylalanine or tryptophan. A D gene is named only where the DNA matches it firmly. Size tells how often a clone was seen (once, few, many) or the class of an expanded clone, and some rows leave it out.

j_call: TRBJ1-5
d_call: -
clone_size: -
v_call: TRBV28
cdr3_nt: TGTGCCAGCAGTCCTCAACTTGGCGGGGGCAATCAGCCCCAGCATTTT
cdr3_aa: CASSPQLGGGNQPQHF

j_call: TRBJ2-1
d_call: -
clone_size: -
v_call: TRBV7-7
cdr3_nt: TGTGCTAGCAGCCCCTTAGGAGACAATGAGCAGTTCTTC
cdr3_aa: CASSPLGDNEQFF

j_call: TRBJ1-1
d_call: -
clone_size: few
v_call: TRBV21-1
cdr3_nt: TGTGCCAGCAGCCTAAATGGGACAGGGAACACTGAAGCTTTCTTT
cdr3_aa: CASSLNGTGNTEAFF

j_call: TRBJ2-1
d_call: -
clone_size: -
v_call: TRBV15
cdr3_nt: TGTGCCACCAGCACCGACCTTAGCCCGCTCACATACAATGAGCAGTTCTTC
cdr3_aa: CATSTDLSPLTYNEQFF

j_call: TRBJ2-2
d_call: TRBD1
clone_size: -
v_call: TRBV19
cdr3_nt: TGTGCCAGTACCGCGGACAGGGACGAAGGGGCCGGGGAGCTGTTTTTT
cdr3_aa: CASTADRDEGAGELFF

j_call: TRBJ2-7
d_call: -
clone_size: -
v_call: TRBV21-1
cdr3_nt: TGTGCCAGCAGCAAAATCCCGGGACAGGGTTACGAGCAGTACTTC
cdr3_aa: CASSKIPGQGYEQYF

j_call: TRBJ2-1
d_call: TRBD2
clone_size: -
v_call: TRBV7-2
cdr3_nt: TGTGCCAGCAGCCTAAAAGCGGGACCCTCCTACAATGAGCAGTTCTTC
cdr3_aa: CASSLKAGPSYNEQFF

j_call: TRBJ1-5
d_call: -
clone_size: once
v_call: TRBV6-5
cdr3_nt: TGTGCCAGCAGTACCAGGTCCCATCAGCCCCAGCATTTT
cdr3_aa: CASSTRSHQPQHF

j_call: TRBJ2-1
d_call: TRBD2
clone_size: -
v_call: TRBV7-2
cdr3_nt: TGTGCCAGCAGCTTAGCGGGGGGGATCTACAATGAGCAGTTCTTC
cdr3_aa: CASSLAGGIYNEQFF

j_call: TRBJ1-5
d_call: TRBD1
clone_size: -
v_call: TRBV7-2
cdr3_nt: TGTGCCAGCAGCCCGACAGGGGGCAATCAGCCCCAGCATTTT
cdr3_aa: CASSPTGGNQPQHF

j_call: TRBJ2-7
d_call: -
clone_size: -
v_call: TRBV25-1
cdr3_nt: TGTGCCAGCAGTGTAACTGCAACCTACGAGCAGTACTTC
cdr3_aa: CASSVTATYEQYF

j_call: TRBJ2-3
d_call: -
clone_size: -
v_call: TRBV7-9
cdr3_nt: TGTGCCAGCAGCTTACGGGCGGGGCGCTGGAGGGGAGATACGCAGTATTTT
cdr3_aa: CASSLRAGRWRGDTQYF

j_call: TRBJ1-2
d_call: TRBD1
clone_size: -
v_call: TRBV5-3
cdr3_nt: TGTGCCAGAAGCAGCCCGACAGGGGGCGATGGCTACACCTTC
cdr3_aa: CARSSPTGGDGYTF

j_call: TRBJ2-5
d_call: -
clone_size: -
v_call: TRBV4-3
cdr3_nt: TGCGCCAGCAGCCAAGATCGAACGGGAGCGGGAGAGACCCAGTACTTC
cdr3_aa: CASSQDRTGAGETQYF

j_call: TRBJ2-6
d_call: -
clone_size: few
v_call: TRBV19
cdr3_nt: TGTGCCAGTAGTATGGGGCAATCTGGGGCCAACGTCCTGACTTTC
cdr3_aa: CASSMGQSGANVLTF

j_call: TRBJ2-5
d_call: -
clone_size: -
v_call: TRBV6-4
cdr3_nt: TGTGCCAGCACCCACCGGACAGGCGAGGGGAGGCTACAAGAGACCCAGTACTTC
cdr3_aa: CASTHRTGEGRLQETQYF

j_call: TRBJ2-5
d_call: TRBD2
clone_size: -
v_call: TRBV5-6
cdr3_nt: TGTGCCAGCAGCCCCCTTAAGCGGGACCTTACCCAAGAGACCCAGTACTTC
cdr3_aa: CASSPLKRDLTQETQYF

j_call: TRBJ2-5
d_call: TRBD2
clone_size: -
v_call: TRBV4-2
cdr3_nt: TGTGCCAGCAGCCAAGGTAATCTGCTCGGACTAGCCGGAGGGGAGACCCAGTACTTC
cdr3_aa: CASSQGNLLGLAGGETQYF

j_call: TRBJ2-1
d_call: -
clone_size: -
v_call: TRBV9
cdr3_nt: TGTGCCAGCAGCGCCGGGCCTAGCGCCTACAATGAGCAGTTCTTC
cdr3_aa: CASSAGPSAYNEQFF

j_call: TRBJ2-6
d_call: -
clone_size: -
v_call: TRBV13
cdr3_nt: TGTGCCAGCAGCTTAGGCTACCGCCGGGTGGAAGGGGCCAACGTCCTGACTTTC
cdr3_aa: CASSLGYRRVEGANVLTF

j_call: TRBJ2-5
d_call: -
clone_size: few
v_call: TRBV30
cdr3_nt: TGTGCCTGGAGTCTCCTCGGGGCAGGGGCCCAGTACTTC
cdr3_aa: CAWSLLGAGAQYF

j_call: TRBJ1-5
d_call: -
clone_size: -
v_call: TRBV7-8
cdr3_nt: TGTGCCAGCAGCTTATCCGGTTTCAGGGCGACACAGCCCCAGCATTTT
cdr3_aa: CASSLSGFRATQPQHF

j_call: TRBJ2-7
d_call: -
clone_size: -
v_call: TRBV6-5
cdr3_nt: TGTGCCAGCAGTCGGGAGTTTGGGTACGAGCAGTACTTC
cdr3_aa: CASSREFGYEQYF

j_call: TRBJ2-1
d_call: TRBD2
clone_size: -
v_call: TRBV4-2
cdr3_nt: TGTGCCAGCAGCCAAGGACAGAGCGGGAGCGGGGAGCAGTTCTTC
cdr3_aa: CASSQGQSGSGEQFF

j_call: TRBJ1-2
d_call: -
clone_size: few
v_call: TRBV2
cdr3_nt: TGTGCCAGCAGTGAAGTGATAGGGGCAAATAACTATGGCTACACCTTC
cdr3_aa: CASSEVIGANNYGYTF

j_call: TRBJ2-1
d_call: TRBD2
clone_size: -
v_call: TRBV5-1
cdr3_nt: TGCGCCAGCAGCCATCTAGCGGGCGCTAACAATGAGCAGTTCTTC
cdr3_aa: CASSHLAGANNEQFF

j_call: TRBJ2-7
d_call: -
clone_size: -
v_call: TRBV27
cdr3_nt: TGTGCCAGCAGTACCGCGACAGGCCCCTACGAGCAGTACTTC
cdr3_aa: CASSTATGPYEQYF

j_call: TRBJ1-2
d_call: -
clone_size: -
v_call: TRBV6-6
cdr3_nt: TGTGCCAGCAGTTCCCCGGGGTATAACTATGGCTACACCTTC
cdr3_aa: CASSSPGYNYGYTF

j_call: TRBJ1-2
d_call: TRBD1
clone_size: -
v_call: TRBV5-6
cdr3_nt: TGTGCCAGCAGCTTTATGATTGACAGGGGGGACGGCTACACCTTC
cdr3_aa: CASSFMIDRGDGYTF

j_call: TRBJ1-4
d_call: -
clone_size: -
v_call: TRBV27
cdr3_nt: TGTGCCAGCAGTTTATTTTCGGGTTTGAATGAAAAACTGTTTTTT
cdr3_aa: CASSLFSGLNEKLFF

j_call: TRBJ1-5
d_call: -
clone_size: -
v_call: TRBV6-1
cdr3_nt: TGTGCCAGCAGACCAATAGACAGAAACAATCAGCCCCAGCATTTT
cdr3_aa: CASRPIDRNNQPQHF

j_call: TRBJ2-7
d_call: TRBD1
clone_size: -
v_call: TRBV5-1
cdr3_nt: TGCGCCAGCAGCAAGGACAGGGCAGTGAACGAGCAGTACTTC
cdr3_aa: CASSKDRAVNEQYF

j_call: TRBJ1-1
d_call: -
clone_size: few
v_call: TRBV6-1
cdr3_nt: TGTGCCAGCAGGACGACAGCGAACACTGAAGCTTTCTTT
cdr3_aa: CASRTTANTEAFF

j_call: TRBJ2-5
d_call: -
clone_size: -
v_call: TRBV18
cdr3_nt: TGTGCCAGCTCACCGAAGGAAGCCGGGACTCCAGCCTTTGAGACCCAGTACTTC
cdr3_aa: CASSPKEAGTPAFETQYF

j_call: TRBJ2-2
d_call: TRBD2
clone_size: -
v_call: TRBV5-4
cdr3_nt: TGTGCCAGCAGCCTAGGACTAGCGGGGAACACCGGGGAGCTGTTTTTT
cdr3_aa: CASSLGLAGNTGELFF

j_call: TRBJ2-1
d_call: TRBD2
clone_size: -
v_call: TRBV5-4
cdr3_nt: TGTGCCAGCAGCGTGACTAGCGGGAGGGCCAGAAATGAGCAGTTCTTC
cdr3_aa: CASSVTSGRARNEQFF

j_call: TRBJ2-5
d_call: -
clone_size: -
v_call: TRBV2
cdr3_nt: TGTGCCAGCAGTGCCTCGTTTGGAGAGCAGTACTTC
cdr3_aa: CASSASFGEQYF

j_call: TRBJ1-1
d_call: TRBD1
clone_size: -
v_call: TRBV10-3
cdr3_nt: TGTGCCATGAGCACCCCAGGGGGCACTGAAGCTTTCTTT
cdr3_aa: CAMSTPGGTEAFF

j_call: TRBJ2-1
d_call: TRBD2
clone_size: -
v_call: TRBV6-5
cdr3_nt: TGTGCCAGCAGTAGGGCTAGCGGGAGGAATGAGCAGTTCTTC
cdr3_aa: CASSRASGRNEQFF

j_call: TRBJ1-2
d_call: -
clone_size: -
v_call: TRBV10-3
cdr3_nt: TGTGCCATCAAAAATTTGGGGAGAGCACCGCACTATGGCTACACCTTC
cdr3_aa: CAIKNLGRAPHYGYTF

j_call: TRBJ2-1
d_call: -
clone_size: -
v_call: TRBV5-4
cdr3_nt: TGTGCCAGCAGCTTATGGGGGCCAAGGGACAATGAGCAGTTCTTC
cdr3_aa: CASSLWGPRDNEQFF

j_call: TRBJ2-3
d_call: TRBD2
clone_size: -
v_call: TRBV2
cdr3_nt: TGTGCCAGCGGACTAGCGGGCTTCACAGATACGCAGTATTTT
cdr3_aa: CASGLAGFTDTQYF

j_call: TRBJ2-1
d_call: TRBD2
clone_size: once
v_call: TRBV4-2
cdr3_nt: TGTGCCAGCAGCCAAGATCTAGCGGGAGGGATTATTAATGAGCAGTTCTTC
cdr3_aa: CASSQDLAGGIINEQFF

j_call: TRBJ2-1
d_call: TRBD2
clone_size: once
v_call: TRBV7-6
cdr3_nt: TGTGCCAGCAGCCAACCCGGGACTAGAGGAAATGAGCAGTTCTTC
cdr3_aa: CASSQPGTRGNEQFF

j_call: TRBJ1-2
d_call: TRBD1
clone_size: -
v_call: TRBV5-1
cdr3_nt: TGCGCCAGCAGCGGCGGACAGGGCGGCTATGGCTACACCTTC
cdr3_aa: CASSGGQGGYGYTF

j_call: TRBJ2-7
d_call: -
clone_size: -
v_call: TRBV10-3
cdr3_nt: TGTGCCATCAGTGACCATCGGGAGAACTACGAGCAGTACTTC
cdr3_aa: CAISDHRENYEQYF

j_call: TRBJ2-1
d_call: TRBD2
clone_size: -
v_call: TRBV11-2
cdr3_nt: TGTGCCAGCAGCTTAACTAGCGGTGTTGAGCAGTTCTTC
cdr3_aa: CASSLTSGVEQFF

j_call: TRBJ2-7
d_call: TRBD2
clone_size: -
v_call: TRBV5-4
cdr3_nt: TGTGCCAGCACCTACCAAGGACTAGCTAACTACGAGCAGTACTTC
cdr3_aa: CASTYQGLANYEQYF

j_call: TRBJ2-3
d_call: -
clone_size: -
v_call: TRBV9
cdr3_nt: TGTGCCAGCAGCCCCTTAGATACGCAGTATTTT
cdr3_aa: CASSPLDTQYF

j_call: TRBJ2-1
d_call: TRBD2
clone_size: -
v_call: TRBV6-5
cdr3_nt: TGTGCCAGCAGCAGAACTAGCGGTAACCCTAATGAGCAGTTCTTC
cdr3_aa: CASSRTSGNPNEQFF